This TCR beta chain was captured by sequencing in a study of CXCR3-negative and CXCR3-positive naive CD8 T cells. The TRB cDNA libraries were prepared by 5' RACE with UMI labels. TCRdb reprocessed the 5' RACE reads and keeps a single row for each CDR3 protein, giving no DNA. The table for this sample gives about 90,000 distinct CDR3 sequences. Germline CDR1 is DFQATT and CDR2 is SNEGSKA (reference sequence). The CDR3 runs 13 residues. This sequence joins TRBV20-1 and TRBJ2-7; the TCRdb D gene call, TRBD1, has no DNA to confirm it. The material sequenced was naive CXCR3- CD8+ T cells from blood. Specified subset: CD45RO-CCR7+CD27+CD95- naive CD8+ T cells lacking CXCR3 (TNR3-). The TCR was taken from a human donor in good health. Some clones in this sample may be carry-over from other donors' samples. CDR3 residues: CSVEGAVTYEQYF.